In this sample, the clone carrying this TCR beta chain turned up a few times. This sample was included in a study of cytomegalovirus exposure and HLA in healthy donors. A multiplex PCR was run with 60 Vbeta primers and 13 Jbeta primers. TCRdb keeps only in-frame clones here, not all; method: immunoSEQ multiplex PCR. The sample records about 140,000 clones, around 73% being singletons. Specimen: PBMCs. The receptor was isolated from a female donor in good health and CMV-seronegative.

DNA for the CDR3: TGTGCCTGGAACCAGGATGTAAACATTCAGTACTTC. Translated, it gives CAWNQDVNIQYF. The chain links TRBV30 to TRBJ2-4; D call uncertain. V dropped 4 bases and J dropped 6 bases, with 10 bases sitting between them. The CDR3 sequence is 12 residues long. In germline, CDR1 is GTSNPN, CDR2 SVGIG (reference sequence).